This T cell receptor beta chain was recovered during a study of blood T cell repertoires in COVID-19. Across the whole study: PBMCs, B-cell-depleted T cells, or T cells were the source of the cDNA or gDNA that made up the material.

Authors' analysis steps: Reference gene primer amplification yielded estimated nucleated cell counts. Generated by immunoSEQ multiplex PCR, the TCRdb table keeps only in-frame clones and is missing some. V and J calls and clone size come straight from that table; D and trimming were deduced from the DNA. The sample yields about 350,000 clones, approximately 89% seen once. Unmatched junction bases numbered 9, after V lost 5 bases and J lost 2 bases. The CDR3 loop spans 16 amino acids. The germline V gene has CDR1 LNHDA and CDR2 SQIVND (reference sequence). While infection was still active, Seattle patients were enrolled and then followed longitudinally.

The rearrangement joins TRBV19 to TRBJ1-5; 7 bases are shared with TRBD1. The specimen sequenced was peripheral blood. This TCR derives from a woman aged 55-69 years with COVID-19, enrolled during active disease. This CDR3 is CASSGGGFRGNQPQHF. Written as DNA, the CDR3 is TGTGCCAGTAGTGGAGGGGGCTTCCGGGGCAATCAGCCCCAGCATTTT.